This T cell receptor beta chain was sequenced during a study of cytomegalovirus exposure and HLA in healthy donors. Whole-study context: For the approximately 400 genotyped donors, 75% to 90% fell within the Caucasian-associated ancestry cluster. Whole-study results and caveats: Researchers catalogued over 150 TCR beta chains as cytomegalovirus-associated. Highest at DRB1 and lowest at HLA-C, TCR association rates differed among HLA loci in a later analysis.

PCR primers comprised 60 Vbeta and 13 Jbeta primers. Here immunoSEQ multiplex PCR was the method, and the copy in TCRdb shows in-frame clones only, minus some. The sample lists tens of thousands of clones, around 72% occurring once. Germline CDR1 is MNHNS and CDR2 is SASEGT. J gave up 0 bases and V 4 bases, and 4 bases lay outside the gene matches. The CDR3 consists of 15 residues. Turning to this clone: Its matching antigen is unknown.

The origin of this receptor is a woman between 35 and 50 years old in good health and CMV-seropositive. V and J are TRBV6-1 and TRBJ2-7; TRBD1 matches at 9 bases. Sequenced sample: PBMCs. The DNA for the CDR3 is TGTGCCAGCAGTGTCCGGGACAGGGCCTCCTACGAGCAGTACTTC. Its translation: CASSVRDRASYEQYF.